This TCR beta chain was documented in a study of neoadjuvant nivolumab and ipilimumab in lung cancer. Assay: immunoSEQ multiplex PCR; the TCRdb copy retains only in-frame clones and omits some. The sample records fewer than 20,000 clones, around 79% being singletons. This CDR3 has 14 amino acids. V lost 6 bases, J lost 5 bases, and 16 bases lay in between. Germline V CDR1 and CDR2: SNHLY, FYNNEI. This material consisted of tumor tissue, taken after neoadjuvant nivolumab, alone or with ipilimumab, at or shortly before surgery. The receptor's source is an adult with non-small cell lung cancer. The J gene is TRBJ1-2, the V gene TRBV2; D is perhaps TRBD1 (6 bases). CDR3 sequence: CASSHRVGGYGYTF. Here the CDR3 DNA reads TGTGCCAGCAGCCACAGGGTGGGAGGGTATGGCTACACCTTC.